This T cell receptor (beta chain) stems from a study of cytomegalovirus exposure and HLA in healthy donors. PCR used 60 Vbeta primers and 13 Jbeta primers. The table came from immunoSEQ multiplex PCR; TCRdb's copy has only in-frame clones and leaves some out. The sample carries over 200,000 clones, approximately 82% recorded once. This clone appeared once. Sequenced material: PBMCs. The source is a middle-aged woman in good health and CMV-seronegative.

CDR3 bases: TGTGCCACCCAAGGACTAGCTTTTGGCGGGGAGCTGTTTTTT. It encodes CATQGLAFGGELFF. The chain is built from TRBV9 and TRBJ2-2; 8 bases are shared with TRBD2. V lost 9 bases and J lost 7; bases outside the gene matches: 11. CDR1 is SGDLS, CDR2 YYNGEE, per germline. This CDR3 comprises 14 residues.